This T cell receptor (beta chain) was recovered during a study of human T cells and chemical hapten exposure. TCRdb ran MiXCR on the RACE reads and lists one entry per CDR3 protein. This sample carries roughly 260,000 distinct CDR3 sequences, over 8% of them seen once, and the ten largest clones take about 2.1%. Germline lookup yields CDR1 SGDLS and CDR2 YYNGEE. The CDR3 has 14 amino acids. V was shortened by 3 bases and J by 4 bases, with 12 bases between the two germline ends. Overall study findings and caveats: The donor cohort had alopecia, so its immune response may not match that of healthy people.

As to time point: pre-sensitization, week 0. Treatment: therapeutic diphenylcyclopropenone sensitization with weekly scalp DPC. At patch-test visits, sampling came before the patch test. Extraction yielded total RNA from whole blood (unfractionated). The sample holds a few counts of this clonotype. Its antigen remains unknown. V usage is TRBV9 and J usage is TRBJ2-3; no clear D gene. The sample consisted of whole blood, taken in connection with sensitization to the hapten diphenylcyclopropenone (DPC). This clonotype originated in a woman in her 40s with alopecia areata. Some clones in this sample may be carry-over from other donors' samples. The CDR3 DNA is TGTGCCAGCAGCGCGACAAGAGCGCCAGATACGCAGTATTTT. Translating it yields CASSATRAPDTQYF.